This T cell receptor beta chain was sequenced in a study of glioma-infiltrating T cells. Findings and caveats of the study: Tissue-blood divergence was below expectation in non-neoplastic patients, above in gliomas.

The iRepertoire nested amplicon-rescue multiplex PCR amplified TCR alpha and beta CDR3s from RNA. TCRdb itself ran the multiplex PCR reads through MiXCR, one entry per CDR3 protein. This table has around 120,000 distinct CDR3 sequences, roughly a quarter appearing once. This clonotype was found many times. The antigen remains unidentified. Sample: glioma tissue, nonneoplastic brain tissue, or PBMCs (not recorded which). The TCR originated in a human donor with low-grade glioma or glioblastoma, undergoing nonglioma brain surgery, or in good health (not recorded which).

The CDR3 loop is CASSPPDSNTEAFF. The CDR3 nucleotides read TGTGCCAGCTCACCACCCGACAGCAACACTGAAGCTTTCTTT. This chain connects TRBV18 to TRBJ1-1; the D gene is possibly TRBD1 (5 bases). This CDR3 has 14 amino acids. Trimming cost V 0 bases and J 2 bases, with 7 bases left between them. CDR1 and CDR2 from the germline V gene are KGHSH and LQKENI.